Below, 4 T cell receptor beta chains from the same sample are listed, as sequenced in a study (dated by TCRdb to 2013 to 2016). Receptor libraries were prepared by multiplex PCR. The instrument given in TCRdb is Ion Torrent PGM. In the roughly 20-patient analysis, TRBV12-4/TRBJ1-2 clonotypes were amplified using adaptor-ligated barcode primers. Using fastp at Q25 and MiXCR, TCRdb reprocessed the public reads and kept productive beta chains. Each entry is one CDR3 protein sequence, shown with its most common DNA and genes. In all, the sample holds 2,000 to 2,500 distinct CDR3 sequences, and 2% to 3% of those were seen once. The top ten hold approximately 12% of the sample. Cells that were CD4+CD25+CD127-/low were the ones isolated as Tregs. The specimen sequenced was tumor-infiltrating Tregs sorted from the breast tumor. These receptors originate from a female donor with breast cancer.

This clonotype is medium-sized within its sample. The rearrangement joins TRBV12-3 or TRBV12-4 to TRBJ1-2; perhaps TRBD1 as D (5 bases). This CDR3 comprises 15 residues. V dropped 5 bases and J dropped 5 bases, with 18 bases sitting between them. Written as DNA, the CDR3 is TGTGCCAGCAGTCTTAGGGGCCGACTGTCTTATGGCTACACCTTC. The encoded protein is CASSLRGRLSYGYTF.

This clonotype is categorized as medium-sized. V usage is TRBV12-3 or TRBV12-4 and J usage is TRBJ1-2; 7 nucleotides align to TRBD1. The V segment lost 1 base and the J segment 4 bases; nucleotides outside the gene matches: 6. This CDR3 comprises 15 residues. CDR3 residues: CASSLVGGQVYGYTF. CDR3 DNA sequence: TGTGCCAGCAGTTTAGTCGGTGGACAGGTCTATGGCTACACCTTC.

By share of the sample, this clonotype is medium-sized (0.01 to 0.1%). The chain carries TRBV12-3 or TRBV12-4 and TRBJ1-2; D is perhaps TRBD1 (5 bases). The V end lost 3 bases, the J end lost 6 bases, and 14 bases lay between the germline ends. This CDR3 spans 14 amino acids. The CDR3 DNA follows: TGTGCCAGCAGTTTTGTTACGCGCAGGGATGGCTACACCTTC. It translates to CASSFVTRRDGYTF.

In its sample, this clonotype ranks as medium-sized (0.01 to 0.1%). V and J are TRBV12-3 or TRBV12-4 and TRBJ1-2; D unresolved. V gave up 0 bases and J gave up 2 bases, with 10 bases separating them. This CDR3 has 15 residues. CDR3 region: CASSLAVEQNYGYTF. In DNA, the CDR3 is TGTGCCAGCAGTTTAGCGGTGGAACAGAACTATGGCTACACCTTC.